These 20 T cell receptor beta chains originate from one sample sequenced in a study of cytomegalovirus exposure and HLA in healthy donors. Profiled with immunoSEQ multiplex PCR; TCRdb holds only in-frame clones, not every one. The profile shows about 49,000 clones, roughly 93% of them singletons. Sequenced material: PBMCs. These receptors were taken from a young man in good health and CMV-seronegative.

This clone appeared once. The CDR3 is CASSPSRVTTYEQYF. Here the CDR3 DNA reads TGTGCCAGCAGCCCGAGCAGGGTTACTACCTACGAGCAGTACTTC. The V gene is TRBV7-9, the J gene TRBJ2-7, with D perhaps TRBD1 (5 bases). There are 15 residues in the CDR3. The germline V and J ends were trimmed by 5 bases and 2 bases, with 16 bases remaining between them. Germline-derived CDR1 and CDR2 are SEHNR and FQNEAQ (reference sequence). The complete variable domain, with remaining parts taken from reference TRBV7-9 and TRBJ2-7, reads DTGVSQNPRHKITKRGQNVTFRCDPISEHNRLYWYRQTLGQGPEFLTYFQNEAQLEKSRLLSDRFSAERPKGSFSTLEIQRTEQGDSAMYLCASSPSRVTTYEQYFGPGTRLTVT.

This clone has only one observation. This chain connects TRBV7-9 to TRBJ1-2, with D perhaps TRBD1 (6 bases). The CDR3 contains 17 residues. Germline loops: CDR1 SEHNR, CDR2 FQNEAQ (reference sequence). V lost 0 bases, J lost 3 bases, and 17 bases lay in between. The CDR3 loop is CASSLAGWGRVDYGYTF. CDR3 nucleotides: TGTGCCAGCAGCTTAGCGGGATGGGGGCGCGTTGACTATGGCTACACCTTC.

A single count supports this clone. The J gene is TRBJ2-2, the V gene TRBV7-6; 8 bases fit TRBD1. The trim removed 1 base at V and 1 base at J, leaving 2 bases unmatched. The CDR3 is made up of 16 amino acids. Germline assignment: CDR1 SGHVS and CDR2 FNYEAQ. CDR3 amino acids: CASSLVGTGNTGELFF. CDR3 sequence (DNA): TGTGCCAGCAGCTTAGTGGGGACAGGGAACACCGGGGAGCTGTTTTTT.

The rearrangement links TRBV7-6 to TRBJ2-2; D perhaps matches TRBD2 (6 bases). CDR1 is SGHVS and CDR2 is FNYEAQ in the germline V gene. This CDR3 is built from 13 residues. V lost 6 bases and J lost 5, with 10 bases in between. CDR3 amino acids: CASRNRETGELFF. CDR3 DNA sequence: TGTGCCAGCAGGAACCGGGAGACCGGGGAGCTGTTTTTT.

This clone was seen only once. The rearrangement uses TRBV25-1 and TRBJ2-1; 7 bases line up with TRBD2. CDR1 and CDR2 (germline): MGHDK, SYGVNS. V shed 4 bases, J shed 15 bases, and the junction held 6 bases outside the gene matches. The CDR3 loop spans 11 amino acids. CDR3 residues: CASSAPGLRFF. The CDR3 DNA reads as TGTGCCAGCAGTGCCCCGGGACTAAGGTTCTTC.

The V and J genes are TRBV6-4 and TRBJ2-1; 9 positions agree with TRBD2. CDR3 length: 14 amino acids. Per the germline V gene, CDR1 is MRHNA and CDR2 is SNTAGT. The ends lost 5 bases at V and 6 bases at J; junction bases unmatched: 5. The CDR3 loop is CASSLSGSANEQFF. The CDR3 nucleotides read TGTGCCAGCAGTCTTAGCGGGAGTGCCAATGAGCAGTTCTTC.

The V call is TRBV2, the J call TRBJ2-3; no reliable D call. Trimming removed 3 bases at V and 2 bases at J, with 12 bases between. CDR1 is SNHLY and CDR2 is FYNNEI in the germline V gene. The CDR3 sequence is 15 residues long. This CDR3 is CASSDSDFLTDTQYF. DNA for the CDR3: TGTGCCAGCAGTGATTCCGACTTCCTCACAGATACGCAGTATTTT. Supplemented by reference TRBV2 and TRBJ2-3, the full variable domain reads EPEVTQTPSHQVTQMGQEVILRCVPISNHLYFYWYRQILGQKVEFLVSFYNNEISEKSEIFDDQFSVERPDGSNFTLKIRSTKLEDSAMYFCASSDSDFLTDTQYFGPGTRLTVL.

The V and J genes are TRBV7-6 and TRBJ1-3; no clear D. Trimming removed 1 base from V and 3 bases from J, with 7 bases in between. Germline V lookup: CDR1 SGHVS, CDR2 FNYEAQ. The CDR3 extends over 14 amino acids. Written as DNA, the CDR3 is TGTGCCAGCAGCTTAGGAGGGAGTGGAAACACCATATATTTT. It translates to CASSLGGSGNTIYF.

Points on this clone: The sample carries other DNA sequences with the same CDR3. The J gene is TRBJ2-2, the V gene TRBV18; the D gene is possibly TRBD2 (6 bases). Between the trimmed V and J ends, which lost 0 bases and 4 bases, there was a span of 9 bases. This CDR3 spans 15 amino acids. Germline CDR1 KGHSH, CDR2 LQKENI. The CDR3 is CASSPPIGGTGELFF. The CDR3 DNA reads TGTGCCAGCTCACCACCGATCGGGGGCACCGGGGAGCTGTTTTTT.

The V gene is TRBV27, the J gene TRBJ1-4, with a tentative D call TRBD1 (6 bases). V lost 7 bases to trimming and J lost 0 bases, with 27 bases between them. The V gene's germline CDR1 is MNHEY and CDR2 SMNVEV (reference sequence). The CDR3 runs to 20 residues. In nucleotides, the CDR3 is TGTGCCAGCAAACATCAATCGGGGGGCAGACTACCTGCAACTAATGAAAAACTGTTTTTT. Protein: CASKHQSGGRLPATNEKLFF.

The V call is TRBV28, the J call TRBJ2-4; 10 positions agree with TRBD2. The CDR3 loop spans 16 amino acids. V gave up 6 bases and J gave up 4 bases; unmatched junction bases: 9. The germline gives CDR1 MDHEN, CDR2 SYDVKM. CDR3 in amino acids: CASSGVAGGEKNIQYF. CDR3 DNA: TGTGCCAGCAGCGGAGTAGCGGGAGGAGAAAAAAACATTCAGTACTTC.

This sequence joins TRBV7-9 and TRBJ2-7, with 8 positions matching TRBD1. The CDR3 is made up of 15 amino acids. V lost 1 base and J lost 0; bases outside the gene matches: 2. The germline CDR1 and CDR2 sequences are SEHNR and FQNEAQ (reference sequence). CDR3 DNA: TGTGCCAGCAGCTTAGACAGGGGGAGCTCCTACGAGCAGTACTTC. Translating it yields CASSLDRGSSYEQYF.

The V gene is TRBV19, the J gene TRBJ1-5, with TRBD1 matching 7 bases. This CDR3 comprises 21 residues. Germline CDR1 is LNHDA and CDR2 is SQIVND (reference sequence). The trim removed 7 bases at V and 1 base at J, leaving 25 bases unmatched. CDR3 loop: CASTRVPGRGPVTASNQPQHF. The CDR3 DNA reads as TGTGCCAGTACGCGGGTCCCCGGGAGGGGGCCCGTTACTGCGAGCAATCAGCCCCAGCATTTT. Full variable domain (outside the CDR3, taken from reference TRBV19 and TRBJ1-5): DGGITQSPKYLFRKEGQNVTLSCEQNLNHDAMYWYRQDPGQGLRLIYYSQIVNDFQKGDIAEGYSVSREKKESFPLTVTSAQKNPTAFYLCASTRVPGRGPVTASNQPQHFGDGTRLSIL.

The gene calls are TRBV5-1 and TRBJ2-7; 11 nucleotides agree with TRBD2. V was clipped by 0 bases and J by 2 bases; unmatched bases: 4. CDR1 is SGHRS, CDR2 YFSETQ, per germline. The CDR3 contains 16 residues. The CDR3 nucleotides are TGCGCCAGCAGCTTGGAGGGTAGCGGGAGGGCCTACGAGCAGTACTTC. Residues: CASSLEGSGRAYEQYF. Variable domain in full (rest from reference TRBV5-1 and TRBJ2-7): KAGVTQTPRYLIKTRGQQVTLSCSPISGHRSVSWYQQTPGQGLQFLFEYFSETQRNKGNFPGRFSGRQFSNSRSEMNVSTLELGDSALYLCASSLEGSGRAYEQYFGPGTRLTVT.

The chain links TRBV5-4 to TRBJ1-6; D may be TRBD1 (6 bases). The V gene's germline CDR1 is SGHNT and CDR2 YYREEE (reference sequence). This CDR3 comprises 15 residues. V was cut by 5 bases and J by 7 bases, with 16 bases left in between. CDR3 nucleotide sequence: TGTGCCAGCAGACAGGGCAGGGAGGGAAATTCACCCCTCCACTTT. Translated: CASRQGREGNSPLHF.

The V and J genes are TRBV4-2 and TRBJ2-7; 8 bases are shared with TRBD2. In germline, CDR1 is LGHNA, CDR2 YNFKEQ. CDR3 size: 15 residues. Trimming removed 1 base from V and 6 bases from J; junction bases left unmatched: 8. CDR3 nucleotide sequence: TGTGCCAGCAGCCAAGTCACGGCGGGAGGAACCGAGCAGTACTTC. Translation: CASSQVTAGGTEQYF.

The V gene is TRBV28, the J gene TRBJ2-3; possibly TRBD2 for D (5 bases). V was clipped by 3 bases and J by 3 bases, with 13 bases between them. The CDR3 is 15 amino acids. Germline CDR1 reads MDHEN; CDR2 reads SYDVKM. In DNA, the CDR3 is TGTGCCAGCAGTTTTAGCTTAGCGTCGACAGATACGCAGTATTTT. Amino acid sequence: CASSFSLASTDTQYF.

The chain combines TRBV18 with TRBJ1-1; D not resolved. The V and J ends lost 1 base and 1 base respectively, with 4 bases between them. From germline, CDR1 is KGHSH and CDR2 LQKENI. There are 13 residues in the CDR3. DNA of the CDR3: TGTGCCAGCTCACCACAGAGGAACACTGAAGCTTTCTTT. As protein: CASSPQRNTEAFF.

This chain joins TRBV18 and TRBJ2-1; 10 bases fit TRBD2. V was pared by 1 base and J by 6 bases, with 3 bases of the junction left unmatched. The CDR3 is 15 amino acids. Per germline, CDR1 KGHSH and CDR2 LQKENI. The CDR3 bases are TGTGCCAGCTCACCACAAGCGGGAGGGCCCAATGAGCAGTTCTTC. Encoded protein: CASSPQAGGPNEQFF.

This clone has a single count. CDR3 amino acids: CASSFFAAGGNTGELFF. In nucleotides, the CDR3 is TGTGCCAGCAGTTTTTTTGCGGCCGGGGGAAACACCGGGGAGCTGTTTTTT. The chain links TRBV28 to TRBJ2-2, with a tentative D call TRBD2 (6 bases). The V gene lost 3 bases and the J gene lost 2 bases, with 16 bases spanning the gap. Germline V gene sequence: CDR1 MDHEN, CDR2 SYDVKM. This CDR3 comprises 17 residues.